One sample yielded the 22 T cell receptor beta chains listed below, sequenced in a study of cytomegalovirus exposure and HLA in healthy donors. Primers for the PCR totalled 60 Vbeta and 13 Jbeta. Assay used: immunoSEQ multiplex PCR; TCRdb lists only in-frame clones, some missing. The sample contains 83,000 or so clones, roughly 80% of which appear only once. The sequencing sample was made of PBMCs. These receptor sequences come from a woman in her thirties or forties in good health and CMV-seropositive.

The chain links TRBV4-2 to TRBJ2-7; 10 bases match TRBD2. There are 18 residues in the CDR3. The V segment lost 0 bases and the J segment 0 bases; nucleotides outside the gene matches: 8. Germline CDR1 is LGHNA and CDR2 is YNFKEQ. The CDR3 DNA is TGTGCCAGCAGCCAAGATTATCCCGGGACTAGCGTCTCCTACGAGCAGTACTTC. Protein product: CASSQDYPGTSVSYEQYF.

The V and J genes are TRBV28 and TRBJ2-7; 9 nucleotides match TRBD1. Germline-derived CDR1 and CDR2 are MDHEN and SYDVKM. The V and J ends lost 6 bases and 1 base, in that order; junction bases with no gene match: 7. This CDR3 spans 15 amino acids. The CDR3 bases are TGTGCCAGCAGCCACACAGGGACAGGGTCCTACGAGCAGTACTTC. This sequence encodes CASSHTGTGSYEQYF.

This clone occurred a few times. This CDR3 is also generated by other DNA sequences in the sample. This chain connects TRBV27 to TRBJ1-1; 7 nucleotides align to TRBD1. V shed 1 base and J 8 bases; nucleotides not matched to a gene: 1. This CDR3 is 12 amino acids long. Germline V CDR1 and CDR2: MNHEY, SMNVEV (reference sequence). In DNA form, the CDR3 reads TGTGCCAGCAGTTTATTAGGGGGCGAAGCTTTCTTT. It codes for CASSLLGGEAFF.

The chain uses TRBV18 and TRBJ1-1; D gene uncertain. Germline lookup yields CDR1 KGHSH and CDR2 LQKENI. The CDR3 loop spans 15 amino acids. V lost 0 bases, J lost 6 bases, and 14 bases lay in between. CDR3 DNA sequence: TGTGCCAGCTCACCACCATCGAGCCGTTACTCTGAAGCTTTCTTT. As protein: CASSPPSSRYSEAFF.

This chain connects TRBV28 to TRBJ2-3; D might be TRBD2 (6 bases). The CDR3 is 14 amino acids. V lost 2 bases to trimming and J lost 14 bases, with 20 bases between them. Germline V gives CDR1 MDHEN, CDR2 SYDVKM. The CDR3 region has the DNA TGTGCCAGCAGTTTAAAGTTGGAGGGGCCGAGGGCGTATTTT. Translated: CASSLKLEGPRAYF.

The chain combines TRBV27 with TRBJ1-1; no reliable D call. V shed 4 bases and J shed 1 base, with 13 bases lying between them. Germline CDR1 MNHEY, CDR2 SMNVEV (reference sequence). The CDR3 spans 15 residues. DNA of the CDR3: TGTGCCAGCAGTTCTAAACTATCGGCGAACACTGAAGCTTTCTTT. It specifies CASSSKLSANTEAFF.

In DNA, the CDR3 is TGTGCCAGCAGACGGGACTTCAGCTCCTACGAGCAGTACTTC. Translating it yields CASRRDFSSYEQYF. The V gene is TRBV6-5, the J gene TRBJ2-7; perhaps TRBD2 as D (6 bases). CDR1 is MNHEY and CDR2 is SVGAGI in the germline V gene. The CDR3 is made up of 14 amino acids. The V end lost 6 bases, the J end lost 0 bases, and 12 bases lay between the germline ends.

The J gene is TRBJ1-1, the V gene TRBV5-1; unclear D gene. V was trimmed by 3 bases and J by 5 bases, leaving 26 bases between them. The CDR3 consists of 18 residues. Germline V gene sequence: CDR1 SGHRS, CDR2 YFSETQ. The CDR3 spells CASSYLTAEGAAGTEAFF. The CDR3 DNA follows: TGCGCCAGCAGCTATTTAACGGCGGAAGGCGCCGCGGGAACTGAAGCTTTCTTT.

The V and J genes are TRBV5-4 and TRBJ2-2; 9 nucleotides align to TRBD2. J gave up 4 bases and V 0 bases, and 7 bases lay outside the gene matches. The germline CDR1 and CDR2 sequences are SGHNT and YYREEE (reference sequence). This CDR3 spans 17 amino acids. The CDR3 nucleotides read TGTGCCAGCAGCTTGGTAGGCCTAGCGGGACCCACCGGGGAGCTGTTTTTT. Protein product: CASSLVGLAGPTGELFF.

V and J are TRBV30 and TRBJ2-7, with TRBD1 matching over 8 bases. Germline lookup yields CDR1 GTSNPN and CDR2 SVGIG (reference sequence). The V segment lost 2 bases and the J segment 5 bases; nucleotides outside the gene matches: 8. This CDR3 comprises 14 residues. The DNA for the CDR3 is TGTGCCTGGAGTTACAGGACAGGGTACGACGAGCAGTACTTC. Amino acid sequence: CAWSYRTGYDEQYF.

This rearrangement joins TRBV7-6 to TRBJ2-2; D may be TRBD1 or TRBD2 (7 bases each). Germline loops: CDR1 SGHVS, CDR2 FNYEAQ. The CDR3 has 17 amino acids. The ends were cut back, 4 bases at V and 1 base at J, with 16 bases in the middle. In DNA form, the CDR3 reads TGTGCCAGCAGCTCAGCAGGGGGGGCCGGGAACACCGGGGAGCTGTTTTTT. It yields the protein CASSSAGGAGNTGELFF.

The J gene is TRBJ2-1, the V gene TRBV7-8; D might be TRBD2 (5 bases). Between the trimmed V and J ends, which lost 3 bases and 7 bases, there was a span of 10 bases. The V gene's germline CDR1 is SGHVS and CDR2 FQNEAQ. This CDR3 contains 13 residues. DNA for the CDR3: TGTGCCAGCAGCTTTGGGGAGAGGAATGAGCAGTTCTTC. Protein product: CASSFGERNEQFF.

This rearrangement joins TRBV19 to TRBJ2-3, with a tentative D call TRBD1 (5 bases). Per germline, CDR1 LNHDA and CDR2 SQIVND (reference sequence). The CDR3 sequence is 13 residues long. V was trimmed by 10 bases and J by 0 bases, leaving 11 bases between them. The DNA for the CDR3 is TGTGCCACCAGGGCTTCTAGCACAGATACGCAGTATTTT. This gives the protein CATRASSTDTQYF.

The chain joins TRBV4-3 to TRBJ2-6; D is perhaps TRBD2 (5 bases). Germline loops: CDR1 LGHNA, CDR2 YSLEER. CDR3 length: 18 amino acids. With 4 bases removed from V and 1 base from J, the gap between germline ends came to 17 bases. This CDR3 is CASSPRPGTESGANVLTF. The DNA for the CDR3 is TGCGCCAGCAGCCCCCGACCGGGAACCGAGTCTGGGGCCAACGTCCTGACTTTC.

The chain employs TRBV7-2 and TRBJ1-1, with 7 bases fitting TRBD1. CDR1 and CDR2 (germline): SGHTA, FQGNSA. The CDR3 sequence is 14 residues long. The V gene end was trimmed by 6 bases and the J gene end by 4 bases; junction bases not matched to a gene: 8. The CDR3 region has the DNA TGTGCCAGCAGGAGGACAGGCATTATCACTGAAGCTTTCTTT. Its protein product is CASRRTGIITEAFF.

This chain joins TRBV7-6 and TRBJ2-1; 13 nucleotides align to TRBD2. Germline V gene sequence: CDR1 SGHVS, CDR2 FNYEAQ. The CDR3 extends over 15 amino acids. The V segment lost 5 bases and the J segment 8 bases; nucleotides outside the gene matches: 6. This CDR3 reads CASSLGLAGVHEQFF. CDR3 bases: TGTGCCAGCAGCCTCGGACTAGCGGGGGTCCATGAGCAGTTCTTC.

This clone was recorded once. The V call is TRBV5-6, the J call TRBJ1-1, with unresolved D. Germline values: CDR1 SGHDT, CDR2 YYEEEE. The CDR3 loop spans 14 amino acids. V was pared by 3 bases and J by 5 bases, with 14 bases between. As DNA, the CDR3 is TGTGCCAGCAGCTGGAGGGTGGGTGGAACTGAAGCTTTCTTT. It is translated as CASSWRVGGTEAFF.

The chain links TRBV27 to TRBJ2-3; 7 bases match TRBD1. With V trimmed by 5 bases and J by 4 bases, 3 bases remained unmatched. The germline CDR1 and CDR2 sequences are MNHEY and SMNVEV (reference sequence). The CDR3 length is 13 residues. This CDR3 reads CASSRGGADTQYF. CDR3 nucleotide sequence: TGTGCCAGCAGTAGAGGGGGCGCAGATACGCAGTATTTT.

V usage is TRBV4-2 and J usage is TRBJ2-1, with unresolved D. Germline V gives CDR1 LGHNA, CDR2 YNFKEQ. Trimming took 4 bases from V and 8 from J, leaving 18 bases between them. The CDR3 runs to 15 residues. In nucleotides, the CDR3 is TGTGCCAGCAGCCTTAGCACATCCGAGGCGGATGAGCAGTTCTTC. Its translation is CASSLSTSEADEQFF.

This chain connects TRBV18 to TRBJ2-3; 9 nucleotides line up with TRBD2. Germline trimming cut 6 bases from V and 3 bases from J; bases unmatched to any gene: 7. Germline CDR1 and CDR2: KGHSH and LQKENI. The CDR3 is 15 amino acids. CDR3 sequence (DNA): TGTGCCAGCTCCCCGACCGGACTAGCGACAGATACGCAGTATTTT. This sequence encodes CASSPTGLATDTQYF.

This clone has more than one count but fewer than ten. The V gene is TRBV7-6, the J gene TRBJ2-7; 7 bases match TRBD1. The J segment lost 3 bases and the V segment lost 3 bases, leaving 8 bases of the junction unmatched. This CDR3 has 15 residues. In germline, CDR1 is SGHVS, CDR2 FNYEAQ. The CDR3 reads CASSFKVGQNYEQYF. The CDR3 DNA sequence: TGTGCCAGCAGCTTCAAGGTGGGACAGAACTACGAGCAGTACTTC.

This sequence joins TRBV28 and TRBJ1-1; 8 bases align to TRBD1. The CDR3 contains 14 residues. V lost 4 bases to trimming and J lost 8 bases; unmatched junction nucleotides: 9. Germline-derived CDR1 and CDR2 are MDHEN and SYDVKM. CDR3 protein: CASSSGQAKKEAFF. The CDR3 nucleotides are TGTGCCAGCAGTTCGGGACAGGCGAAAAAGGAAGCTTTCTTT.